The 25 T cell receptor beta chains below come from one sample, sequenced in a study of blood T cell repertoires in COVID-19. The data were produced by immunoSEQ multiplex PCR, yet TCRdb's version contains in-frame clones alone and is incomplete. The sample has approximately 200,000 clones, almost 90% seen once; the top ten hold around 1.4%. Material: peripheral blood. These receptors originate from a man aged 18 to 30 with active or convalescent COVID-19.

The CDR3 DNA follows: TGTGCCAGCAGCTTGGACAGGGCCACAGATACGCAGTATTTT. This sequence encodes CASSLDRATDTQYF. The chain uses TRBV7-3 and TRBJ2-3; 8 nucleotides match TRBD1. The CDR3 runs to 14 residues. Germline V gives CDR1 SGHTA, CDR2 FQGTGA. V lost 3 bases to trimming and J lost 2 bases; unmatched junction nucleotides: 1.

The rearrangement links TRBV2 to TRBJ1-2; D gene unclear. Between the trimmed V and J ends, which lost 1 base and 0 bases, there was a span of 6 bases. CDR1 and CDR2 from the germline V gene are SNHLY and FYNNEI. This CDR3 is 14 amino acids long. The CDR3 loop is CASSEETANYGYTF. The DNA of the CDR3 is TGTGCCAGCAGTGAAGAAACAGCTAACTATGGCTACACCTTC.

The V gene is TRBV7-6, the J gene TRBJ2-1; D is unclear. Trimming stripped 5 bases from V and 4 bases from J, with 15 bases between. Per the germline V gene, CDR1 is SGHVS and CDR2 is FNYEAQ. CDR3 size: 15 residues. This CDR3 is CASSPTTSHYNEQFF. Here the CDR3 DNA reads TGTGCCAGCAGCCCCACTACCTCGCATTACAATGAGCAGTTCTTC.

The chain employs TRBV10-3 and TRBJ1-6; 9 positions match TRBD1. With V trimmed by 1 base and J by 8 bases, 3 bases remained unmatched. Germline assignment: CDR1 ENHRY and CDR2 SYGVKD. This CDR3 is 15 amino acids long. The CDR3 coding sequence is TGTGCCATCAGTGAGTTGGGACAGGGTGATTCACCCCTCCACTTT. Its translation is CAISELGQGDSPLHF.

The rearrangement links TRBV6-5 to TRBJ1-6, with TRBD1 as a possible D gene (6 bases). V was trimmed by 6 bases and J by 7 bases, leaving 16 bases between them. The CDR3 loop spans 15 amino acids. Germline CDR1 is MNHEY and CDR2 is SVGAGI. CDR3 protein: CASRKSQGTNSPLHF. The CDR3 nucleotides are TGTGCCAGCAGGAAATCCCAAGGGACAAATTCACCCCTCCACTTT.

The rearrangement links TRBV2 to TRBJ1-6, with D hard to call. Trimming left V 0 bases short and J 7 bases short, with 4 bases between. CDR1 and CDR2 from the germline V gene are SNHLY and FYNNEI. The CDR3 is 13 amino acids. DNA of the CDR3: TGTGCCAGCAGTGAAGCGTCGAATTCACCCCTCCACTTT. Translation: CASSEASNSPLHF.

The V and J genes are TRBV2 and TRBJ2-1, with TRBD1 matching 8 bases. The CDR3 runs 15 residues. Germline V gene sequence: CDR1 SNHLY, CDR2 FYNNEI. The V and J ends lost 6 bases and 4 bases, in that order; junction bases with no gene match: 8. The DNA of the CDR3 is TGTGCCAGCAGGGTGGACAGGGTCATGTACAATGAGCAGTTCTTC. Translation: CASRVDRVMYNEQFF.

This chain links TRBV6-5 with TRBJ1-5; D might be TRBD1 (5 bases). CDR1 and CDR2 (germline): MNHEY, SVGAGI. Trimming removed 6 bases from V and 7 bases from J, with 16 bases in between. The CDR3 contains 14 residues. The CDR3: CASRKQGSGQPQHF. The CDR3 DNA sequence: TGTGCCAGCAGGAAGCAGGGATCGGGCCAGCCCCAGCATTTT.

As concerns this clone: The sample has other DNA sequences that encode this CDR3 too. The chain combines TRBV7-3 with TRBJ2-2; the match to TRBD1 covers 7 bases. The CDR3 has 15 residues. CDR1 is SGHTA, CDR2 FQGTGA, per germline. Trimming at V came to 5 bases and at J to 5 bases, leaving 8 bases not matched to a gene. The CDR3: CASSLLSRGTGELFF. The CDR3 nucleotides read TGTGCCAGCAGCCTTCTGAGCAGGGGGACCGGGGAGCTGTTTTTT.

The chain employs TRBV2 and TRBJ2-1, with TRBD2 identical over 15 bases. CDR3 length: 16 residues. J gave up 4 bases and V 6 bases, and 4 bases lay outside the gene matches. From germline, CDR1 is SNHLY and CDR2 FYNNEI. The CDR3 loop reads CASRGTSGRRYNEQFF. CDR3 nucleotide sequence: TGTGCCAGCAGAGGGACTAGCGGGAGGAGATACAATGAGCAGTTCTTC.

The chain carries TRBV19 and TRBJ1-2; the D gene is possibly TRBD1 (6 bases). This CDR3 contains 13 residues. The V and J ends lost 5 bases and 0 bases respectively, with 7 bases between them. Germline CDR1 reads LNHDA; CDR2 reads SQIVND (reference sequence). The CDR3 nucleotides read TGTGCCAGTAGTCAGGGGCCTAACTATGGCTACACCTTC. It yields the protein CASSQGPNYGYTF. Full variable domain (outside the CDR3, taken from reference TRBV19 and TRBJ1-2): DGGITQSPKYLFRKEGQNVTLSCEQNLNHDAMYWYRQDPGQGLRLIYYSQIVNDFQKGDIAEGYSVSREKKESFPLTVTSAQKNPTAFYLCASSQGPNYGYTFGSGTRLTVV.

The chain combines TRBV11-1 with TRBJ2-1, with D possibly being TRBD1 (6 bases). Trimming shortened V by 5 bases and J by 0 bases, and 8 bases separated the two germline ends. The CDR3 spans 14 residues. Germline loops: CDR1 SGHAT, CDR2 FQDESV (reference sequence). The CDR3 here is CASSRDNSYNEQFF. The CDR3 DNA sequence: TGTGCCAGCAGCCGGGACAACTCCTACAATGAGCAGTTCTTC. The variable domain in full, with the rest retrieved from reference TRBV11-1 and TRBJ2-1, is EAEVAQSPRYKITEKSQAVAFWCDPISGHATLYWYRQILGQGPELLVQFQDESVVDDSQLPKDRFSAERLKGVDSTLKIQPAELGDSAMYLCASSRDNSYNEQFFGPGTRLTVL.

This chain connects TRBV6-5 to TRBJ1-3; tentative D call: TRBD1 (6 bases). Germline CDR1 reads MNHEY; CDR2 reads SVGAGI. Trimming took off 8 bases at V and 8 bases at J, with 13 bases between the two ends. This CDR3 region has 12 residues. The CDR3 DNA sequence: TGTGCCAGCGGGCAACAGGGACACACCATATATTTT. It specifies CASGQQGHTIYF.

This sequence joins TRBV7-9 and TRBJ1-3; perhaps TRBD1 as D (5 bases). This CDR3 spans 14 amino acids. CDR1 and CDR2 (germline): SEHNR, FQNEAQ (reference sequence). V was trimmed by 7 bases and J by 0 bases, leaving 10 bases between them. The CDR3 loop is CASNSGHSGNTIYF. The DNA for the CDR3 is TGTGCCAGCAACTCAGGACACTCTGGAAACACCATATATTTT.

The rearrangement links TRBV6-4 to TRBJ2-7, with 14 bases that match TRBD2. The CDR3 totals 13 residues. Trimming cost V 11 bases and J 6 bases; bases outside gene matches: 6. The germline V gene encodes CDR1 MRHNA and CDR2 SNTAGT. DNA for the CDR3: TGTGCCCAAGGGACTAGCGGGAGATCCGAGCAGTACTTC. Its translation is CAQGTSGRSEQYF.

In the case of this clone: The sample has other DNA sequences that encode this CDR3 too. The chain combines TRBV15 with TRBJ2-5; 10 positions match TRBD2. V was pared by 1 base and J by 2 bases, with 1 base of the junction left unmatched. Germline V gene lookup returns CDR1 LNHNV and CDR2 YYDKDF (reference sequence). The CDR3 is 15 residues long. The CDR3 sequence is CATSRGTSGQETQYF. The CDR3 DNA reads as TGTGCCACCAGCAGAGGGACTAGCGGACAAGAGACCCAGTACTTC.

The chain links TRBV15 to TRBJ2-7, with D perhaps matching TRBD2 (6 bases). The germline V and J ends were trimmed by 0 bases and 6 bases, with 15 bases remaining between them. Germline V gives CDR1 LNHNV, CDR2 YYDKDF (reference sequence). There are 15 residues in the CDR3. The CDR3 nucleotides are TGTGCCACCAGCAGAGATGACCAGCGGGTACGCGAGCAGTACTTC. Protein: CATSRDDQRVREQYF.

The V gene is TRBV4-2, the J gene TRBJ2-7, with 7 positions matching TRBD1. V was pared by 4 bases and J by 5 bases, with 8 bases of the junction left unmatched. The germline gives CDR1 LGHNA, CDR2 YNFKEQ. This CDR3 is 14 amino acids long. DNA of the CDR3: TGTGCCAGCAGCCCGACAGGGTCGGAAAACGAGCAGTACTTC. This encodes CASSPTGSENEQYF.

The DNA of the CDR3 is TGCGCCAGCAGGCGTATAAGTCTAGCCAAAAACATTCAGTACTTC. Translating it yields CASRRISLAKNIQYF. This chain connects TRBV23-1 to TRBJ2-4; no clear D gene. TRBV23-1 is marked as an open reading frame, function uncertain. This CDR3 has 15 amino acids. Trimming pared 6 bases from V and 0 bases from J, leaving 12 bases between.

This chain connects TRBV5-6 to TRBJ1-2, with D tentatively TRBD1 (6 bases). The germline V and J ends were trimmed by 2 bases and 7 bases, with 12 bases remaining between them. The CDR3 sequence is 13 residues long. Germline V CDR1 and CDR2: SGHDT, YYEEEE. This CDR3 is CASSFAGAGGYTF. CDR3 DNA: TGTGCCAGCAGCTTTGCAGGGGCGGGTGGCTACACCTTC.

This clone is a singleton in its sample. Here the CDR3 reads CASSLSASDHNEQFF. CDR3 sequence (DNA): TGTGCCAGCAGCTTAAGCGCTAGCGACCACAATGAGCAGTTCTTC. This sequence joins TRBV11-3 and TRBJ2-1; D is perhaps TRBD2 (6 bases). V was pared by 2 bases and J by 5 bases, with 13 bases between. Germline V gene sequence: CDR1 SGHNT, CDR2 YENEEA. This CDR3 contains 15 residues.

This chain links TRBV29-1 with TRBJ1-2; possible D gene TRBD1, 6 bases. With 4 bases removed from V and 5 bases from J, the gap between germline ends came to 20 bases. This CDR3 spans 15 amino acids. From germline, CDR1 is SQVTM and CDR2 ANQGSEA. CDR3 residues: CSVVVNQGPFYGYTF. The CDR3 region has the DNA TGCAGCGTTGTCGTCAACCAGGGGCCCTTTTATGGCTACACCTTC.

The chain employs TRBV11-2 and TRBJ1-2, with 7 bases aligning to TRBD1. This CDR3 comprises 13 residues. Germline V lookup: CDR1 SGHAT, CDR2 FQNNGV. V gave up 3 bases and J gave up 6 bases; unmatched junction bases: 4. Here the CDR3 reads CASSFYQGDGYTF. CDR3 bases: TGTGCCAGCAGCTTTTACCAGGGGGATGGCTACACCTTC. The complete variable domain, with remaining parts taken from reference TRBV11-2 and TRBJ1-2, reads EAGVAQSPRYKIIEKRQSVAFWCNPISGHATLYWYQQILGQGPKLLIQFQNNGVVDDSQLPKDRFSAERLKGVDSTLKIQPAKLEDSAVYLCASSFYQGDGYTFGSGTRLTVV.

The chain couples TRBV6-5 to TRBJ2-7, with 8 bases identical to TRBD1. The J segment lost 3 bases and the V segment lost 6 bases, leaving 7 bases of the junction unmatched. The CDR3 extends over 14 amino acids. CDR1 is MNHEY and CDR2 is SVGAGI in the germline V gene. The CDR3 sequence is CASSGTGLFYEQYF. In nucleotides, the CDR3 is TGTGCCAGCAGCGGGACAGGACTCTTCTACGAGCAGTACTTC.

The V gene is TRBV5-1, the J gene TRBJ2-7; 11 nucleotides match TRBD2. This CDR3 is built from 16 residues. J lost 4 bases, V lost 3 bases, and 9 bases had no gene match. CDR1 is SGHRS, CDR2 YFSETQ, per germline. CDR3 protein: CASSSGTSGPPYEQYF. The CDR3 region has the DNA TGCGCCAGCAGCTCCGGGACTAGCGGACCACCGTACGAGCAGTACTTC.